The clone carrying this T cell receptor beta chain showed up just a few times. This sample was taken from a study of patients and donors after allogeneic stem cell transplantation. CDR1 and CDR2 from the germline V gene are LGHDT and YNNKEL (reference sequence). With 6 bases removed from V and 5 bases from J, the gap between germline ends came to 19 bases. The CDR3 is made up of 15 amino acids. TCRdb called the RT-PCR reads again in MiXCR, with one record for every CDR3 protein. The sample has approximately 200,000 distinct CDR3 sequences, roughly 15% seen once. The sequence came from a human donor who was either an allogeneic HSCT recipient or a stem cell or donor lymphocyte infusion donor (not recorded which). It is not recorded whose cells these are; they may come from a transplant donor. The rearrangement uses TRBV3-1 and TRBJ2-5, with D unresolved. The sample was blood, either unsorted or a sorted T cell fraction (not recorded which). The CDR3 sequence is CASSPSHPERETQYF. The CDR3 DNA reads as TGTGCCAGCAGTCCTTCACACCCAGAGAGGGAGACCCAGTACTTC.